One and the same sample provided the 14 T cell receptor delta chains below, sequenced in a study of γδ T cells in repeated Plasmodium falciparum infection. TCRdb called clones from the multiplex PCR reads again using CATT. The sample consists of some 100,000 delta-chain clones, approximately 1.5% of them appearing once. Vgamma9/Vdelta2+ and Vdelta2-negative gammadelta T cells were flow-sorted from PBMC for bulk sequencing. The sequencing input was gamma-delta T cells from blood. These TCRs come from a pool of human donors (malaria-infected and uninfected, not separated).

With regard to this clone: It may be a read error: a sequence one base away is much more abundant. DNA for the CDR3: TGTGCCTGTGACACCGTTACGGGGGGAGATAAGCAGCCCCCGTGGGCCGATAAACTCATCTTT. It codes for CACDTVTGGDKQPPWADKLIF. The V gene is TRDV2, the J gene TRDJ1; weak D call: TRDD3 (6 bases). In the absence of a J gene in TCRdb, the DNA was matched to germline to assign it here. Trimming stripped 0 bases from V and 3 bases from J, with 31 bases between. Germline V gene lookup returns CDR1 GEAIGNYY and CDR2 EKD. This CDR3 is 21 amino acids long.

Regarding this clone: The protein in TCRdb stems from a much larger clone and differs at residue 6 from this DNA's translation, likely a read error; here the protein is translated from the DNA. The J gene is TRDJ1, the V gene TRDV3; TRDD3 matches at 9 bases. This CDR3 is 21 amino acids long. With 3 bases clipped from V and 0 bases from J, the junction kept 26 bases outside the gene matches. Germline V gene sequence: CDR1 TVYSNPD, CDR2 GDNSRS (reference sequence). DNA of the CDR3: TGTGCCTTCCCTGATTCCCTACTGGGGGACCCAAATCACTCGTACACCGATAAACTCATCTTT. It translates to CAFPDSLLGDPNHSYTDKLIF.

Regarding this clone: TCRdb's entry gives the protein of a much larger clone, which mismatches this DNA's translation at residue 5, likely from a read error; the protein reported here is translated from the DNA. V usage is TRDV2 and J usage is TRDJ1, with 13 bases matching TRDD3. The CDR3 extends over 18 amino acids. With 3 bases clipped from V and 2 bases from J, the junction kept 11 bases outside the gene matches. CDR1 GEAIGNYY and CDR2 EKD come from the germline V gene. CDR3 sequence: CACDLVLGDTRRTDKLIF. In DNA form, the CDR3 reads TGTGCCTGTGACCTTGTACTGGGGGATACGCGTCGTACCGATAAACTCATCTTT.

A note on this clone: The protein TCRdb lists belongs to a much larger clone and differs from this DNA's translation at residue 5, which points to a read error; the protein shown is made from the DNA. The rearrangement links TRDV2 to TRDJ2, with unresolved D. The J gene, left out of TCRdb, was set here by checking the DNA against germline. The V end lost 3 bases, the J end lost 4 bases, and 23 bases lay between the germline ends. Germline-derived CDR1 and CDR2 are GEAIGNYY and EKD. The CDR3 has 18 residues. The CDR3 sequence is CACDARYDTRLSTAQLFF. CDR3 in DNA: TGTGCCTGTGACGCCCGGTACGACACCCGCCTTTCGACAGCACAACTCTTCTTT.

This clone was observed a few times. A far more abundant clone sits one base away, making this likely a read error. Other nucleotide sequences in the sample specify the same CDR3. CDR3 in amino acids: CALGSNRPSPYWGIILTAQLFF. The CDR3 coding sequence is TGTGCTCTTGGGAGCAACCGGCCTTCCCCTTACTGGGGGATAATTTTGACAGCACAACTCTTCTTC. No J gene call was made, and the V gene is TRDV1; the table assigns TRDD3, which was not confirmed against the DNA. The CDR3 consists of 22 residues. Looked up from germline, CDR1 is TSWWSYY and CDR2 is QGS.

This clone has only a few counts. The protein TCRdb lists belongs to a much larger clone and differs from this DNA's translation at residue 8, which points to a read error; the protein shown is made from the DNA. CDR3 region: CALGPPNCGTPVVGNHKLIF. As DNA, the CDR3 is TGTGCTCTTGGGCCCCCGAATTGTGGCACCCCGGTTGTGGGGAATCATAAACTCATCTTT. The rearrangement joins TRDV1 to TRDJ1; D possibly corresponds to TRDD3 (5 bases). TCRdb is silent on the J gene; assignment here came from matching the DNA to germline. CDR1 TSWWSYY and CDR2 QGS come from the germline V gene. The CDR3 consists of 20 residues. V lost 5 bases to trimming and J lost 6 bases, with 34 bases between them.

This clone was detected many times. TCRdb attributes to this sequence the protein of a much larger clone, which differs from the DNA translation at residue 4; a read error is likely, and the protein displayed is translated from the DNA. The genes are TRDV1 and TRDJ1; TRDD2 matches at 8 bases. The CDR3 runs to 13 residues. Germline loops: CDR1 TSWWSYY, CDR2 QGS. The CDR3 DNA reads as TGTGCTCTTGAGGAACTTCCTACCGGTGTACTCATCTTT. Its protein product is CALEELPTGVLIF.

In its sample, this clone was seen a few times. The protein recorded in TCRdb matches a much larger clone and deviates from this DNA's translation at residue 6, suggesting a read error; the protein here is obtained by translating the DNA. V is TRDV1 and J is TRDJ1, with TRDD3 identical over 7 bases. The length of the CDR3 is 16 residues. V lost 6 bases and J lost 3; bases outside the gene matches: 13. Looked up from germline, CDR1 is TSWWSYY and CDR2 is QGS. In DNA form, the CDR3 reads TGTGCTCTTGGCCTTGCCGGGGGATCTACACCCGATAAACTCATCTTT. This gives the protein CALGLAGGSTPDKLIF.

To note about this clone: This is likely an artifact of a read error, given a far larger clone one base away. The same CDR3 also results from other DNA sequences found in this sample. V gene TRDV3 combines with J gene TRDJ1; D perhaps matches TRDD3 (5 bases). TCRdb gives no J gene; it was assigned here by matching the DNA to germline. This CDR3 is built from 14 residues. The V gene's germline CDR1 is TVYSNPD and CDR2 GDNSRS (reference sequence). The CDR3 loop is CASQGGLYTDKLIF. CDR3 sequence (DNA): TGTGCTTCCCAGGGGGGTTTGTACACCGATAAACTCATCTTT.

Concerning this clone itself: This sequence is one base from a far larger clone and is likely a read error. At the DNA level, this CDR3 is encoded by other sequences in the same sample as well. The rearrangement links TRDV1 to TRDJ1; TRDD3 matches 8 bases. The CDR3 has 19 residues. J was trimmed by 8 bases and V by 0 bases; bases with no gene match: 20. Germline lookup yields CDR1 TSWWSYY and CDR2 QGS. In nucleotides, the CDR3 is TGTGCTCTTGGGGAACTAGAAAGGTCGGATCTGGGGGACGCCTCAAAACTCATCTTT. Translating gives CALGELERSDLGDASKLIF.

This clone was picked up many times. The CDR3 region has the DNA TGTGCCTGTGACACCGTTTCTGGGGGACCTCACACCGATAAACTCATCTTT. Amino acids: CACDTVSGGPHTDKLIF. J is TRDJ1 and V is TRDV2; 8 bases are a match to TRDD3. CDR3 length equals 17 residues. V lost 0 bases to trimming and J lost 0 bases; unmatched junction nucleotides: 8. CDR1 is GEAIGNYY and CDR2 is EKD in the germline V gene.

Turning to this clone: It is likely a read error: a sequence one base away is far more abundant. Other nucleotide sequences in the sample specify the same CDR3. The DNA of the CDR3 is TGTGCTCTTGGGGAAACTCCTTCCTACGGGGGGTGGGATAAACTCATCTTT. Its translation: CALGETPSYGGWDKLIF. The genes are TRDV1 and TRDJ1, with TRDD2 matching over 9 bases. No J gene was available from TCRdb, and it was assigned here by a germline match of the DNA. CDR1 TSWWSYY and CDR2 QGS come from the germline V gene. V was pared by 2 bases and J by 5 bases, with 12 bases of the junction left unmatched. This CDR3 contains 17 residues.

This clone was counted ten times or more. The CDR3 protein is CALGAAGWGISQPDKLIF. In nucleotides, the CDR3 is TGTGCTCTTGGGGCCGCCGGCTGGGGGATAAGTCAACCGGATAAACTCATCTTT. This chain links TRDV1 with TRDJ1, with TRDD3 identical over 10 bases. Here the J gene was assigned by germline matching of the DNA, as TCRdb has none. Germline values: CDR1 TSWWSYY, CDR2 QGS. The CDR3 is 18 residues long. After removal of 4 bases from V and 5 bases from J, the junction contained 16 bases not matched to a gene.

This clone showed up just a few times. TCRdb pairs this DNA with a much larger clone's protein that differs at residue 10, likely a read error; the protein shown was translated from the DNA. V usage is TRDV2 and J usage is TRDJ1, with D possibly being TRDD3 (6 bases). The J gene was not available in TCRdb and was assigned here by matching the DNA to germline segments. Germline V gene lookup returns CDR1 GEAIGNYY and CDR2 EKD. The CDR3 contains 19 residues. CDR3 DNA: TGTGCCTGTGACACCGTTCCCCTACTGGAGGATACAGGCACCGGTAAACTCATCTTT. Its translation: CACDTVPLLEDTGTGKLIF.